The next 23 T cell receptor beta chains were all read from a single sample in a study of shared clonotypes between healthy human individuals. Naive CD8 cells lacked CD45RO, underwent positive selection for CCR7 and left out terminally differentiated effector memory CD45RA+ cells. Sequencing used immunoSEQ multiplex PCR; TCRdb keeps in-frame clones, though not all of them. The data show a few million clones, 80% to 95% seen once. Input material: naive CD8+ T cells from PBMCs. The receptors were sampled from a man younger than 35 in good health. Some clones in this sample may be carry-over from other donors' samples.

This clone occurred a few times. V usage is TRBV27 and J usage is TRBJ1-2; D not resolved. The CDR3 loop spans 13 amino acids. Trimming stripped 6 bases from V and 8 bases from J, with 16 bases between. The germline V gene encodes CDR1 MNHEY and CDR2 SMNVEV (reference sequence). The CDR3 sequence is CASRTGPSLGYTF. The DNA for the CDR3 is TGTGCCAGCAGGACCGGACCGTCGTTGGGCTACACCTTC.

The rearrangement links TRBV5-1 to TRBJ1-1; D unresolved. The V end was cut by 0 bases, the J end by 7 bases, with 13 bases between. The CDR3 spans 14 residues. In germline, CDR1 is SGHRS, CDR2 YFSETQ. The CDR3 loop reads CASSLAPETLEAFF. As DNA, the CDR3 is TGCGCCAGCAGCTTGGCGCCAGAAACCCTTGAAGCTTTCTTT.

This chain links TRBV10-1 with TRBJ2-1; 9 bases line up with TRBD1. CDR1 and CDR2 (germline): WNHNN, SYGVQD (reference sequence). The CDR3 runs to 18 residues. The V and J ends lost 2 bases and 0 bases, in that order; junction bases with no gene match: 8. The CDR3 nucleotides read TGCGCCAGCAGTGAGGAGGACAGGGGCTACAGCTCCTACAATGAGCAGTTCTTC. This gives the protein CASSEEDRGYSSYNEQFF.

This clone was picked up one time. The J gene is TRBJ2-7, the V gene TRBV27, with 12 bases that match TRBD2. V gave up 6 bases and J gave up 6 bases; unmatched junction bases: 18. Germline CDR1 reads MNHEY; CDR2 reads SMNVEV (reference sequence). The CDR3 extends over 18 amino acids. In DNA, the CDR3 is TGTGCCAGCAGCTTAAGACTAGCGGGAGAGCGTGGGTGGCTCGAGCAGTACTTC. It codes for CASSLRLAGERGWLEQYF.

This chain connects TRBV5-1 to TRBJ1-1, with D possibly being TRBD1 (5 bases). Trimming took off 0 bases at V and 5 bases at J, with 14 bases between the two ends. There are 15 residues in the CDR3. The V gene's germline CDR1 is SGHRS and CDR2 YFSETQ. Here the CDR3 reads CASSLVSRAGTEAFF. For the CDR3, the DNA is TGCGCCAGCAGCTTGGTGAGCAGGGCGGGAACTGAAGCTTTCTTT.

The chain recombines TRBV7-9 with TRBJ2-5; D remains unclear. Trimming removed 4 bases at V and 5 bases at J, with 8 bases between. Germline assignment: CDR1 SEHNR and CDR2 FQNEAQ (reference sequence). The CDR3 loop spans 12 amino acids. CDR3 loop: CASSYETETQYF. The CDR3 DNA sequence: TGTGCCAGCAGCTACGAGACGGAGACCCAGTACTTC.

This clone appeared a few times. The V gene is TRBV28, the J gene TRBJ1-1; D gene ambiguous. Germline CDR1 MDHEN, CDR2 SYDVKM. With 4 bases removed from V and 11 bases from J, the gap between germline ends came to 17 bases. This CDR3 is 13 amino acids long. The CDR3 DNA is TGTGCCAGCAGTTCCCGGCCGGAGTATACGGCTTTCTTT. Protein sequence: CASSSRPEYTAFF.

This sequence joins TRBV19 and TRBJ2-5; D may be TRBD1 (5 bases). Trimming removed 8 bases at V and 10 bases at J, with 23 bases between. This CDR3 spans 14 amino acids. Germline V CDR1 and CDR2: LNHDA, SQIVND (reference sequence). CDR3 residues: CASSSPDNQVDQYF. CDR3 bases: TGTGCCAGTTCTTCCCCGGACAATCAAGTTGACCAGTACTTC.

The genes are TRBV11-2 and TRBJ1-1; D gene ambiguous. Per the germline V gene, CDR1 is SGHAT and CDR2 is FQNNGV. Trimming removed 5 bases from V and 3 bases from J, with 10 bases in between. CDR3 size: 13 residues. CDR3 DNA sequence: TGTGCCAGCAGCAGATATGGAGACACTGAAGCTTTCTTT. It translates to CASSRYGDTEAFF.

The V and J genes are TRBV9 and TRBJ1-2; D gene unclear. Trimming left V 3 bases short and J 1 base short, with 10 bases between. This CDR3 comprises 14 residues. CDR1 SGDLS and CDR2 YYNGEE come from the germline V gene. CDR3: CASSGEGFNYGYTF. CDR3 bases: TGTGCCAGCAGCGGGGAGGGTTTTAACTATGGCTACACCTTC.

CDR3 nucleotides: TGTGCCTGGACCCGGACAGGGAGCAATCAGCCCCAGCATTTT. It yields the protein CAWTRTGSNQPQHF. The chain employs TRBV30 and TRBJ1-5, with 8 bases aligning to TRBD1. The V and J ends lost 4 bases and 1 base, in that order; junction bases with no gene match: 3. The CDR3 is 14 amino acids. CDR1 GTSNPN and CDR2 SVGIG come from the germline V gene (reference sequence).

The DNA for the CDR3 is TGTGCCAGCAGTAAAAGGGCCCCGGGACACAGGACCCAAGAGACCCAGTACTTC. This translates into CASSKRAPGHRTQETQYF. This chain connects TRBV27 to TRBJ2-5; TRBD1 might be the D (6 bases). Germline V gene data show CDR1 as MNHEY and CDR2 as SMNVEV (reference sequence). CDR3 size: 18 residues. V was cut by 5 bases and J by 1 base, with 23 bases left in between.

The rearrangement joins TRBV28 to TRBJ2-7, with 7 positions matching TRBD2. From germline, CDR1 is MDHEN and CDR2 SYDVKM. J lost 2 bases, V lost 2 bases, and 3 bases had no gene match. This CDR3 has 14 residues. In nucleotides, the CDR3 is TGTGCCAGCAGTTTAGAGGGGAGGGCCTACGAGCAGTACTTC. Encoded protein: CASSLEGRAYEQYF.

The gene calls are TRBV9 and TRBJ2-1; no definite D call. V lost 4 bases and J 7 bases, leaving 15 bases between the germline ends. There are 14 residues in the CDR3. The germline gives CDR1 SGDLS, CDR2 YYNGEE. CDR3 DNA sequence: TGTGCCAGCAGCCCTGTAGGGCCTGGGAATGAGCAGTTCTTC. Amino acids: CASSPVGPGNEQFF. The complete variable domain, with remaining parts taken from reference TRBV9 and TRBJ2-1, reads DSGVTQTPKHLITATGQRVTLRCSPRSGDLSVYWYQQSLDQGLQFLIQYYNGEERAKGNILERFSAQQFPDLHSELNLSSLELGDSALYFCASSPVGPGNEQFFGPGTRLTVL.

V gene TRBV5-1 combines with J gene TRBJ2-2; TRBD2 might be the D (6 bases). Trimming left V 0 bases short and J 5 bases short, with 11 bases between. CDR1 SGHRS and CDR2 YFSETQ come from the germline V gene. This CDR3 region has 15 residues. CDR3 DNA: TGCGCCAGCAGCTTGGCCGGAGGGTGGACCGGGGAGCTGTTTTTT. Translating it yields CASSLAGGWTGELFF.

The J gene is TRBJ2-5, the V gene TRBV13; 8 bases map to TRBD1. V shed 5 bases and J 4 bases; nucleotides not matched to a gene: 9. CDR1 and CDR2 (germline): PRHDT, FYEKMQ (reference sequence). The CDR3 is made up of 15 amino acids. CDR3 loop: CASSPRRTGPETQYF. CDR3 nucleotides: TGTGCCAGCAGCCCAAGAAGGACAGGGCCAGAGACCCAGTACTTC.

This chain uses TRBV19 with TRBJ2-3; D unresolved. This CDR3 has 13 residues. Germline lookup yields CDR1 LNHDA and CDR2 SQIVND (reference sequence). Trimming pared 7 bases from V and 6 bases from J, leaving 14 bases between. The CDR3 nucleotides are TGTGCCAGTATTGGGTTAGGCCCCGATACGCAGTATTTT. Amino acid sequence: CASIGLGPDTQYF.

J is TRBJ2-2 and V is TRBV7-8, with D possibly TRBD1 on 5 matching bases. Germline V gives CDR1 SGHVS, CDR2 FQNEAQ. The CDR3 has 13 residues. Deletions cut 2 bases from V and 7 bases from J, with 8 bases between. CDR3 amino acids: CASSLKTVGELFF. DNA for the CDR3: TGTGCCAGCAGCTTAAAGACAGTCGGGGAGCTGTTTTTT.

The J gene is TRBJ2-7, the V gene TRBV9, with 7 bases fitting TRBD2. The CDR3 has 16 amino acids. Germline V gives CDR1 SGDLS, CDR2 YYNGEE. Trimming cost V 3 bases and J 3 bases; bases outside gene matches: 12. The CDR3 region has the DNA TGTGCCAGCAGCGCTCGGGTGGTAGCGGGTATCTACGAGCAGTACTTC. Its protein is CASSARVVAGIYEQYF.

This rearrangement joins TRBV7-2 to TRBJ2-3; 8 bases are a match to TRBD1. V lost 6 bases to trimming and J lost 5 bases; unmatched junction nucleotides: 4. The CDR3 consists of 13 residues. The germline V gene encodes CDR1 SGHTA and CDR2 FQGNSA. The CDR3 is CASRDRVGDTQYF. The CDR3 DNA reads TGTGCCAGCAGGGACAGGGTGGGAGATACGCAGTATTTT.

The rearrangement uses TRBV7-9 and TRBJ2-1; D might be TRBD2 (5 bases). Trimming shortened V by 4 bases and J by 11 bases, and 12 bases separated the two germline ends. The CDR3 is made up of 12 amino acids. Germline V lookup: CDR1 SEHNR, CDR2 FQNEAQ (reference sequence). CDR3 coding DNA: TGTGCCAGCAGCTCGGACCCGGGAAAGCAGTTCTTC. It encodes CASSSDPGKQFF. Together with reference TRBV7-9 and TRBJ2-1, the CDR3 gives the full variable domain: DTGVSQNPRHKITKRGQNVTFRCDPISEHNRLYWYRQTLGQGPEFLTYFQNEAQLEKSRLLSDRFSAERPKGSFSTLEIQRTEQGDSAMYLCASSSDPGKQFFGPGTRLTVL.

The chain links TRBV2 to TRBJ2-7, with 11 bases identical to TRBD2. The germline CDR1 and CDR2 sequences are SNHLY and FYNNEI. This CDR3 region has 15 residues. J gave up 1 base and V 6 bases, and 5 bases lay outside the gene matches. CDR3 sequence reads: CASRGTSGPSYEQYF. The CDR3 DNA follows: TGTGCCAGCAGGGGGACTAGCGGACCGTCCTACGAGCAGTACTTC.

This sequence joins TRBV7-8 and TRBJ1-1; D ambiguous. The CDR3 contains 14 residues. Germline V gene sequence: CDR1 SGHVS, CDR2 FQNEAQ. Deletions cut 2 bases from V and 1 base from J, with 8 bases between. CDR3 sequence: CASSLMDANTEAFF. The DNA for the CDR3 is TGTGCCAGCAGCTTAATGGACGCGAACACTGAAGCTTTCTTT.